These T cell receptor beta chains were read from a single sample in a study of shared clonotypes between healthy human individuals. Sequenced by immunoSEQ multiplex PCR; TCRdb stores in-frame clones only, minus some. This sample has 2 million or so clones, with just under 95% found just once. Sequenced sample: naive CD8+ T cells sorted from blood. These receptors originate from a man between 18 and 35 years old in good health. CDR3s include the opening cysteine and the closing phenylalanine or tryptophan. The D gene is left open where the match is weak. Only part of the rows carry a size: once, few, many, or a class if the clone is expanded.

clone_size,v_call,cdr3_length,j_call,d_call,cdr3_nt,cdr3_aa
.,TRBV27,14,TRBJ1-1,.,TGTGCCAGCAGTTTAGGAGGAACTAACACTGAAGCTTTCTTT,CASSLGGTNTEAFF
.,TRBV13,15,TRBJ2-3,TRBD2,TGTGCCAGCAGCTCAGCGGGAACTAGCACAGATACGCAGTATTTT,CASSSAGTSTDTQYF
.,TRBV18,16,TRBJ2-3,.,TGTGCCAGCTCACCCTCGGGATCGTCGGGCACAGATACGCAGTATTTT,CASSPSGSSGTDTQYF
once,TRBV9,15,TRBJ1-6,.,TGTGCCAGCAGCGCCGTGAGGGCCGATAATTCACCCCTCCACTTT,CASSAVRADNSPLHF
.,TRBV29-1,15,TRBJ2-2,TRBD1,TGCAGCGTTAGAACCGGGACAGGGTTCACCGGGGAGCTGTTTTTT,CSVRTGTGFTGELFF
.,TRBV28,16,TRBJ2-2,.,TGTGCCAGCAGCCGCATAACCGGGGTCAACACCGGGGAGCTGTTTTTT,CASSRITGVNTGELFF
.,TRBV6-1,13,TRBJ2-2,.,TGTGCCAGCAGTGAGCTGAAATCCGGGGAGCTGTTTTTT,CASSELKSGELFF
once,TRBV6-1,15,TRBJ1-6,TRBD1,TGTGCCAGCAGTGTCGACAGGGACTATAATTCACCCCTCCACTTT,CASSVDRDYNSPLHF
.,TRBV19,12,TRBJ1-1,.,TGTGCCAGTAGTATCCCGTACACTGAAGCTTTCTTT,CASSIPYTEAFF
.,TRBV7-8,14,TRBJ2-7,.,TGTGCCAGCAGCTTTCTCGGGGGTACCTACGAGCAGTACTTC,CASSFLGGTYEQYF